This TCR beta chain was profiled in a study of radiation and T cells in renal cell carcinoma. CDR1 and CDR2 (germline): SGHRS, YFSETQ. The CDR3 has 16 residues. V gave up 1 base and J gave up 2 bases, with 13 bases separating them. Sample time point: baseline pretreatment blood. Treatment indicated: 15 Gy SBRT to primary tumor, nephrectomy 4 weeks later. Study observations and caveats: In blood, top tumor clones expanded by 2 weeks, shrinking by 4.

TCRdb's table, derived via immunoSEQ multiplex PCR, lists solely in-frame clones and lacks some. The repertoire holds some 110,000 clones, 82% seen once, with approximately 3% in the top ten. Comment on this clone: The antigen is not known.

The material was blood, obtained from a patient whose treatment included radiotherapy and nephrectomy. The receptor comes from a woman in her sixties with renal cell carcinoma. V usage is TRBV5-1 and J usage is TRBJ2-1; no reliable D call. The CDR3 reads CASSLLEAGPYNEQFF. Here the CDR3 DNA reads TGCGCCAGCAGCTTGCTAGAGGCAGGACCCTACAATGAGCAGTTCTTC.